This T cell receptor beta chain is from a study of blood T cell repertoires in COVID-19. Looking at the study overall: Sites across the United States, Italy and Spain contributed samples from acute and convalescent COVID-19.

Sequenced by immunoSEQ multiplex PCR; TCRdb stores in-frame clones only, minus some. Of a few hundred thousand clones in the sample, about 85% were seen once. In germline, CDR1 is LNHDA, CDR2 SQIVND (reference sequence). The CDR3 has 16 amino acids. V was clipped by 5 bases and J by 1 base, with 15 bases between them. In assigning cohorts, the study relied on participant-reported clinical history. All exposed participants met a person with COVID-19 within 2 weeks before entering the study. The chain couples TRBV19 to TRBJ1-5, with D tentatively TRBD1 (5 bases). The sequence was obtained from a woman between 45 and 60 years old who had been exposed to COVID-19. What was sequenced was PBMCs or T cells enriched from blood (not recorded which). The CDR3 reads CASSGRGTVSNQPQHF. In DNA, the CDR3 is TGTGCCAGTAGTGGGCGGGGGACGGTCAGCAATCAGCCCCAGCATTTT.